This passage covers 16 T cell receptor beta chains from one sample sequenced in a study of a mutant IDH1 vaccine in newly diagnosed glioma. These receptors are not linked to any known antigen. Specified time point: week 35, safety follow-up. Mutant IDH1 20-mer peptide, at 300 ug, made up each vaccine dose, with topical imiquimod. Produced via immunoSEQ multiplex PCR; TCRdb's table is partial and in-frame only. Here the sample spans about 58,000 clones, 81% being singletons. This material consisted of PBMCs, taken from a glioma patient whose treatment included an IDH1 peptide vaccine. These receptors came from a middle-aged man with glioma.

This clone has just a few counts. V usage is TRBV5-3 and J usage is TRBJ1-2; D not certain. TRBV5-3 is an ORF; its function is uncertain. This CDR3 comprises 11 residues. V was clipped by 5 bases and J by 2 bases, with 4 bases between them. CDR3 bases: TGTGCCAGAAGTCGCAACTATGGCTACACCTTC. Translating it yields CARSRNYGYTF.

The chain couples TRBV7-9 to TRBJ2-5, with 9 nucleotides matching TRBD1. CDR1 is SEHNR and CDR2 is FQNEAQ in the germline V gene (reference sequence). The V and J ends lost 3 bases and 5 bases, in that order; junction bases with no gene match: 7. The CDR3 totals 15 residues. This chain's CDR3 is CASSLDRGLPETQYF. The DNA of the CDR3 is TGTGCCAGCAGCTTGGACAGGGGATTACCGGAGACCCAGTACTTC. Full variable domain (remainder filled in from reference TRBV7-9 and TRBJ2-5): DTGVSQNPRHKITKRGQNVTFRCDPISEHNRLYWYRQTLGQGPEFLTYFQNEAQLEKSRLLSDRFSAERPKGSFSTLEIQRTEQGDSAMYLCASSLDRGLPETQYFGPGTRLLVL.

The CDR3 spells CSGGATETQYF. CDR3 in DNA: TGCAGCGGGGGGGCCACAGAGACCCAGTACTTC. The chain recombines TRBV29-1 with TRBJ2-5; D is perhaps TRBD1 or TRBD2 (6 bases each). CDR1 SQVTM and CDR2 ANQGSEA come from the germline V gene. The CDR3 spans 11 residues. Trimming shortened V by 7 bases and J by 4 bases, and 10 bases separated the two germline ends. Variable domain in full (rest from reference TRBV29-1 and TRBJ2-5): SAVISQKPSRDICQRGTSLTIQCQVDSQVTMMFWYRQQPGQSLTLIATANQGSEATYESGFVIDKFPISRPNLTFSTLTVSNMSPEDSSIYLCSGGATETQYFGPGTRLLVL.

In its sample, this clone was seen once. Here the CDR3 DNA reads TGCGCCAGCAGCGGTCGACAGGCGCCCCGGTACCAAGAGACCCAGTACTTC. Amino acids: CASSGRQAPRYQETQYF. This chain joins TRBV5-1 and TRBJ2-5; TRBD1 is a possible D gene (6 bases). Germline values: CDR1 SGHRS, CDR2 YFSETQ. The CDR3 has 17 amino acids. Trimming removed 4 bases from V and 0 bases from J, with 19 bases in between.

The chain joins TRBV11-2 to TRBJ1-4; tentative D call: TRBD1 (6 bases). V was cut by 5 bases and J by 9 bases, with 19 bases left in between. The CDR3 totals 15 residues. Germline CDR1 SGHAT, CDR2 FQNNGV. Here the CDR3 DNA reads TGTGCCAGCAGCCCCTCCCTCGGGACATCCCAAAAACTGTTTTTT. Its protein is CASSPSLGTSQKLFF.

This sequence joins TRBV6-5 and TRBJ1-5; the D is unclear. CDR3 size: 13 residues. Per germline, CDR1 MNHEY and CDR2 SVGAGI. V was clipped by 2 bases and J by 7 bases, with 9 bases between them. As DNA, the CDR3 is TGTGCCAGCAGTTACCTGGCGGAGCAGCCCCAGCATTTT. Translated, it gives CASSYLAEQPQHF.

The genes are TRBV30 and TRBJ2-5, with D perhaps TRBD1 (5 bases). The DNA end favors TRBJ2-7, so the J call may be wrong. Per the germline V gene, CDR1 is GTSNPN and CDR2 is SVGIG (reference sequence). This CDR3 is built from 11 residues. The chain's CDR3 is CAWSGRDEQYF. Here the CDR3 DNA reads TGTGCCTGGAGTGGCAGGGACGAGCAGTACTTC.

This clone was observed a single time. The V and J genes are TRBV9 and TRBJ2-2; D unresolved. The V end lost 2 bases, the J end lost 6 bases, and 5 bases lay between the germline ends. Germline-derived CDR1 and CDR2 are SGDLS and YYNGEE. This CDR3 has 12 amino acids. The DNA for the CDR3 is TGTGCCAGCAGCGTTACTCCCGGGGAGCTGTTTTTT. Translating gives CASSVTPGELFF. Complete variable domain (other parts from reference TRBV9 and TRBJ2-2): DSGVTQTPKHLITATGQRVTLRCSPRSGDLSVYWYQQSLDQGLQFLIQYYNGEERAKGNILERFSAQQFPDLHSELNLSSLELGDSALYFCASSVTPGELFFGEGSRLTVL.

This rearrangement joins TRBV19 to TRBJ1-1; D possibly corresponds to TRBD1 (5 bases). With 3 bases removed from V and 5 bases from J, the gap between germline ends came to 16 bases. The CDR3 sequence is 15 residues long. Germline-derived CDR1 and CDR2 are LNHDA and SQIVND (reference sequence). This CDR3 is CASSIGVGWGTEAFF. Here the CDR3 DNA reads TGTGCCAGTAGTATCGGCGTTGGGTGGGGGACTGAAGCTTTCTTT.

V usage is TRBV27 and J usage is TRBJ2-7, with 8 bases identical to TRBD1. From germline, CDR1 is MNHEY and CDR2 SMNVEV (reference sequence). The trim removed 10 bases at V and 6 bases at J, leaving 14 bases unmatched. CDR3 length equals 14 residues. CDR3 in DNA: TGTGCCAACCAGCCGACAGGGGTGAGGCTCGAGCAGTACTTC. Amino acids: CANQPTGVRLEQYF.

This clone was counted between two and nine times. The rearrangement links TRBV9 to TRBJ1-3; possibly TRBD1 for D (6 bases). Trimming took off 4 bases at V and 2 bases at J, with 16 bases between the two ends. CDR3 length equals 16 residues. Germline V gives CDR1 SGDLS, CDR2 YYNGEE. The CDR3 DNA reads as TGTGCCAGCAGCCCTGAACAGGGAATTACTGGAAACACCATATATTTT. Translated: CASSPEQGITGNTIYF.

The chain recombines TRBV4-1 with TRBJ1-1; 10 bases are shared with TRBD1. Germline loops: CDR1 MGHRA, CDR2 YSYEKL. The CDR3 has 15 amino acids. Germline trimming cut 4 bases from V and 4 bases from J; bases unmatched to any gene: 6. CDR3 nucleotides: TGCGCCAGCAGCCTGGGACAGGGGATAGTCACTGAAGCTTTCTTT. Encoded protein: CASSLGQGIVTEAFF.

This chain uses TRBV2 with TRBJ2-5; D is possibly TRBD1 (6 bases). CDR3 length: 17 residues. Trimming shortened V by 4 bases and J by 4 bases, and 22 bases separated the two germline ends. The V gene's germline CDR1 is SNHLY and CDR2 FYNNEI. This CDR3 is CASSGRDNNSPVETQYF. The CDR3 nucleotides read TGTGCCAGCAGTGGCCGGGACAATAATAGTCCGGTAGAGACCCAGTACTTC.

DNA for the CDR3: TGCGCCAGCAGCTCGTTGCTAGCGGGGGGTGGAGAGACCCAGTACTTC. This encodes CASSSLLAGGGETQYF. The chain carries TRBV5-1 and TRBJ2-5; 11 positions match TRBD2. V lost 3 bases and J lost 4; bases outside the gene matches: 8. CDR3 size: 16 residues. The germline gives CDR1 SGHRS, CDR2 YFSETQ.

V usage is TRBV28 and J usage is TRBJ1-1, with TRBD1 as a possible D gene (6 bases). The CDR3 is 14 amino acids. With 2 bases removed from V and 4 bases from J, the gap between germline ends came to 11 bases. Germline CDR1 reads MDHEN; CDR2 reads SYDVKM. The CDR3: CASSLAGVATEAFF. As DNA, the CDR3 is TGTGCCAGCAGTTTAGCAGGGGTGGCCACTGAAGCTTTCTTT.

The rearrangement uses TRBV7-8 and TRBJ1-2; 9 bases are shared with TRBD1. Germline CDR1 and CDR2: SGHVS and FQNEAQ. The CDR3 consists of 17 residues. The junction had 10 bases not matched to a gene; V was cut back by 5 bases and J by 0 bases. In nucleotides, the CDR3 is TGTGCCAGCAGCCGTACCGGGACAGGGAGCTCTAACTATGGCTACACCTTC. It encodes CASSRTGTGSSNYGYTF.